This note documents a single TCR beta chain sequence. The CDR3 consists of 13 residues. Trimming cost V 6 bases and J 7 bases, with 13 bases left between them. The germline CDR1 and CDR2 sequences are MDHEN and SYDVKM. The source of the sample is a study of blood T cell repertoires in COVID-19. In Seattle, patients joined the study during active infection and were tracked longitudinally. The table came from immunoSEQ multiplex PCR; TCRdb's copy has only in-frame clones and leaves some out. The top ten hold around 16% of the sample, which has a few hundred thousand clones, approximately 84% seen once. The chain has TRBV28 and TRBJ2-1; D gene uncertain. The sequenced material came from peripheral blood. The clonotype originates from a person aged 65-85 years with COVID-19, enrolled during active disease. The CDR3 DNA follows: TGTGCCAGCAGCCTCAGAACGGAGAATGAGCAGTTCTTC. Its translation is CASSLRTENEQFF.